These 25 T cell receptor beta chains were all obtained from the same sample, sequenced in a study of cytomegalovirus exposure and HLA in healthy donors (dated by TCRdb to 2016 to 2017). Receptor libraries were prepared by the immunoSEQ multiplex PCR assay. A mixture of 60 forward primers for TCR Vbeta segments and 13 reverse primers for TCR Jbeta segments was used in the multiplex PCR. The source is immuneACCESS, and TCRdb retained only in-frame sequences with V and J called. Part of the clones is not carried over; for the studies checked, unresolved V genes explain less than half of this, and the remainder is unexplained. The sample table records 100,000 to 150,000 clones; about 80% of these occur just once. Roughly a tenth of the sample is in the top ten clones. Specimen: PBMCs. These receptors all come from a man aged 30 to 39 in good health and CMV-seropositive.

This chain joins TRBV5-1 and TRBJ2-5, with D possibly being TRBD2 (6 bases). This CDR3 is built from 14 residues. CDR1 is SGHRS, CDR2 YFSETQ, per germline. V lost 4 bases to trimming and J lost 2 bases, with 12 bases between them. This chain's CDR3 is CASSPHGGQETQYF. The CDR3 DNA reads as TGCGCCAGCAGCCCGCATGGAGGGCAAGAGACCCAGTACTTC. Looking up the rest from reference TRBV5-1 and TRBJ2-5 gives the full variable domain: KAGVTQTPRYLIKTRGQQVTLSCSPISGHRSVSWYQQTPGQGLQFLFEYFSETQRNKGNFPGRFSGRQFSNSRSEMNVSTLELGDSALYLCASSPHGGQETQYFGPGTRLLVL.

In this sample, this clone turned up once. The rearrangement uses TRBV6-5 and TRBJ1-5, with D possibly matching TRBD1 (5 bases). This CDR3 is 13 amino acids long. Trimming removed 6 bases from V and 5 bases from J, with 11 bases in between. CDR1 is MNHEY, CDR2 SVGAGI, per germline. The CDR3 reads CASRSLQDQPQHF. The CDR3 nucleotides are TGTGCCAGCAGGTCACTACAGGATCAGCCCCAGCATTTT.

CDR3 coding DNA: TGCGCCAGCAGCCAAGTCGCGGCAGGGTTGAACACTGAAGCTTTCTTT. It is translated as CASSQVAAGLNTEAFF. The chain is built from TRBV4-3 and TRBJ1-1, with a possible D match to TRBD1 (5 bases). From germline, CDR1 is LGHNA and CDR2 YSLEER. The length of the CDR3 is 16 residues. The V and J ends lost 1 base and 0 bases respectively, with 12 bases between them.

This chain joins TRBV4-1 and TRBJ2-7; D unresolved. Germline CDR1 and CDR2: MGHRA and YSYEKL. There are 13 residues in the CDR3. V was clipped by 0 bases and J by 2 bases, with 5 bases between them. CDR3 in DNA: TGCGCCAGCAGCCAAGAAGCCCCCTACGAGCAGTACTTC. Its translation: CASSQEAPYEQYF.

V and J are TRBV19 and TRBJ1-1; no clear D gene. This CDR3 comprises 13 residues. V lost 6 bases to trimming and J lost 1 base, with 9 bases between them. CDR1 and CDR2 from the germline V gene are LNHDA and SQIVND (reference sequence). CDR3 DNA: TGTGCCAGTAGATTTTCCCGGAACACTGAAGCTTTCTTT. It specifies CASRFSRNTEAFF. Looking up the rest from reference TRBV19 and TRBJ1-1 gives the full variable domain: DGGITQSPKYLFRKEGQNVTLSCEQNLNHDAMYWYRQDPGQGLRLIYYSQIVNDFQKGDIAEGYSVSREKKESFPLTVTSAQKNPTAFYLCASRFSRNTEAFFGQGTRLTVV.

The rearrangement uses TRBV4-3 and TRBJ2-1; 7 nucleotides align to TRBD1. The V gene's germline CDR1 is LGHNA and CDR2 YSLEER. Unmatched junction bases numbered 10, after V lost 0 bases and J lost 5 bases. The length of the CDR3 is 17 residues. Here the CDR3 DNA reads TGCGCCAGCAGCCAAGAACCTCCTCGACAGGGACACAATGAGCAGTTCTTC. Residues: CASSQEPPRQGHNEQFF.

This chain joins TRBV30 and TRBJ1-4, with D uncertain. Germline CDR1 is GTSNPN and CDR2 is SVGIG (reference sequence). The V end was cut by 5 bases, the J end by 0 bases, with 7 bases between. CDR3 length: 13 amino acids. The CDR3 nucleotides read TGTGCCTGGGTTAGTGCAACTAATGAAAAACTGTTTTTT. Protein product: CAWVSATNEKLFF.

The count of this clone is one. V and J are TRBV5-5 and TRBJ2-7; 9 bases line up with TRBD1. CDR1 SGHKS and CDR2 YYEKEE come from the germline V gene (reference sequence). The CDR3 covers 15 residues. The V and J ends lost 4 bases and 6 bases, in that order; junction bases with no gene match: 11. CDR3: CASSSPGQGIFEQYF. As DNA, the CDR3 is TGTGCCAGCAGCAGTCCGGGACAGGGTATTTTCGAGCAGTACTTC.

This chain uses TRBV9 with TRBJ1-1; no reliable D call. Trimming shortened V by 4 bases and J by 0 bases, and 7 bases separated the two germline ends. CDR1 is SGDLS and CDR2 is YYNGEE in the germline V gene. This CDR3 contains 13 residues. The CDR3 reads CASSPHVNTEAFF. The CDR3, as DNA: TGTGCCAGCAGCCCACACGTGAACACTGAAGCTTTCTTT.

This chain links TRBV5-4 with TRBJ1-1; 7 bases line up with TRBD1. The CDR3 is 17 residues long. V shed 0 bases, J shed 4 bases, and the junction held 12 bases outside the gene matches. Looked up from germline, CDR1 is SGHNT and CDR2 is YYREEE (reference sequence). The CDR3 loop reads CASSLGRQGRSSTEAFF. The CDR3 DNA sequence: TGTGCCAGCAGCTTGGGGCGACAGGGCCGGTCGAGCACTGAAGCTTTCTTT.

The CDR3 here is CASIGQKNTGELFF. In nucleotides, the CDR3 is TGTGCCAGCATCGGACAGAAGAACACCGGGGAGCTGTTTTTT. This chain joins TRBV6-4 and TRBJ2-2; D perhaps matches TRBD1 (6 bases). V was clipped by 7 bases and J by 1 base, with 10 bases between them. From germline, CDR1 is MRHNA and CDR2 SNTAGT. CDR3 length: 14 residues.

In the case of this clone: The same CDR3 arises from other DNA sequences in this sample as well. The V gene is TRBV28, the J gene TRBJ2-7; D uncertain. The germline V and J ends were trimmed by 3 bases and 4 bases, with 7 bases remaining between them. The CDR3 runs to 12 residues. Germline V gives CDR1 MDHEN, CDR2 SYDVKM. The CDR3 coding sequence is TGTGCCAGCAGTTTTTGGCAATACGAGCAGTACTTC. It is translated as CASSFWQYEQYF.

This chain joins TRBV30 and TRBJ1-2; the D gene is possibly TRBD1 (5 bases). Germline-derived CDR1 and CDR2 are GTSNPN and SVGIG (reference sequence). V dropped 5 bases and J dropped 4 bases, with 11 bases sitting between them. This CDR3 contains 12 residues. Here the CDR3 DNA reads TGTGCCTGGGCCCGACAGAGCTATGGCTACACCTTC. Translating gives CAWARQSYGYTF.

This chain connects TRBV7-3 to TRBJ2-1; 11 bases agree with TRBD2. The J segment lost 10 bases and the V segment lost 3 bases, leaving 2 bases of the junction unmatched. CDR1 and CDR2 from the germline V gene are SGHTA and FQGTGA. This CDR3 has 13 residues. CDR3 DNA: TGTGCCAGCAGCTTCACTAGCGGGAGCGAGCAGTTCTTC. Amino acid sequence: CASSFTSGSEQFF.

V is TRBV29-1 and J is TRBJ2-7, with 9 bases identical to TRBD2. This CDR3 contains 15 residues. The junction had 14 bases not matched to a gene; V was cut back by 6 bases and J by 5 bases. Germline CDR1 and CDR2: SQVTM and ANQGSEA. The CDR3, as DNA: TGCAGCGTCGGCCGTGGGGTAGCGGGAGCGAACGAGCAGTACTTC. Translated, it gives CSVGRGVAGANEQYF.

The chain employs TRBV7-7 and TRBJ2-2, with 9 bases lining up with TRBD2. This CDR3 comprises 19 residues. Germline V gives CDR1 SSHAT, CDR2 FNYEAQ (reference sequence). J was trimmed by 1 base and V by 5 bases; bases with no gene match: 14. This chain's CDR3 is CASSPPGGTSSQNTGELFF. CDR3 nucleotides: TGTGCCAGCAGCCCCCCCGGGGGGACTAGCTCCCAGAACACCGGGGAGCTGTTTTTT.

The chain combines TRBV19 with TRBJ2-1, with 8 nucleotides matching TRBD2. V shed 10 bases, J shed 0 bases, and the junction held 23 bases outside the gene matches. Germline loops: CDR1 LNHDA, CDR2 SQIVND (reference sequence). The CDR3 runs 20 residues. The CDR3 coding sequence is TGTGCCACGCGCCCCAGCGGCGGGAGGCCCCGGGCCCGCTCCTACAATGAGCAGTTCTTC. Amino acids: CATRPSGGRPRARSYNEQFF.

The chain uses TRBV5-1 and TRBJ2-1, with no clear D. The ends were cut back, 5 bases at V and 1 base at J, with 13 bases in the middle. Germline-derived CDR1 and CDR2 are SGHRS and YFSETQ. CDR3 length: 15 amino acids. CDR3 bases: TGCGCCAGCAGTCTCTCAGGCACATCCTACAATGAGCAGTTCTTC. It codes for CASSLSGTSYNEQFF.

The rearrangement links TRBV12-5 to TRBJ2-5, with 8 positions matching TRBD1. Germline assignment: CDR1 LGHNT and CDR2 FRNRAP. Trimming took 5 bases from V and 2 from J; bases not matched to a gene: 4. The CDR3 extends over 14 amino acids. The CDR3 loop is CASGVRTGQETQYF. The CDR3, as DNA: TGTGCTAGTGGTGTCCGGACAGGGCAAGAGACCCAGTACTTC.

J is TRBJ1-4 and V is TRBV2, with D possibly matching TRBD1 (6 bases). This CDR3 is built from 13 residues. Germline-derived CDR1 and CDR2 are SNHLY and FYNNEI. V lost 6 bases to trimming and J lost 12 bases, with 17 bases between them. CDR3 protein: CASRVRQESELFF. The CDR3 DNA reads TGTGCCAGCAGGGTTAGACAGGAAAGCGAACTGTTTTTT.

CDR3: CASSQDILAGGRTEAFF. The CDR3, as DNA: TGCGCCAGCAGCCAAGATATCTTGGCAGGGGGCAGAACTGAAGCTTTCTTT. J is TRBJ1-1 and V is TRBV4-3, with 8 bases aligning to TRBD1. V lost 0 bases and J lost 5; bases outside the gene matches: 11. The CDR3 covers 17 residues. Germline V gene lookup returns CDR1 LGHNA and CDR2 YSLEER.

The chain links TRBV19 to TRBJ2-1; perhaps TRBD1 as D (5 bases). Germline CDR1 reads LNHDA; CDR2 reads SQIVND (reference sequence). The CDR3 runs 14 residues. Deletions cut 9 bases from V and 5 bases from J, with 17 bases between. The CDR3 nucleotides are TGTGCCAGCAAGGACACTCTGGGGCACAATGAGCAGTTCTTC. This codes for CASKDTLGHNEQFF.

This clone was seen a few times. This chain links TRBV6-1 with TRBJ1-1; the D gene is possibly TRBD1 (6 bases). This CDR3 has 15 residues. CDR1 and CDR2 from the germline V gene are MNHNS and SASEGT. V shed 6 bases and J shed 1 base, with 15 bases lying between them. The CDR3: CASSEMSRGNTEAFF. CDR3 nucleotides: TGTGCCAGCAGCGAAATGAGCAGGGGGAACACTGAAGCTTTCTTT.

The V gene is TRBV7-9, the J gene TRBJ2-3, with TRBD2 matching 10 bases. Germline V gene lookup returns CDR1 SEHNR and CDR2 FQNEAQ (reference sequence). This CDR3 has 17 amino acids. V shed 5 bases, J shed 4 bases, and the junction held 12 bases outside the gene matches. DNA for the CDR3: TGTGCCAGCAGCCCCCGAGCTAGCGGGAGTTTGGCAGATACGCAGTATTTT. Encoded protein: CASSPRASGSLADTQYF.

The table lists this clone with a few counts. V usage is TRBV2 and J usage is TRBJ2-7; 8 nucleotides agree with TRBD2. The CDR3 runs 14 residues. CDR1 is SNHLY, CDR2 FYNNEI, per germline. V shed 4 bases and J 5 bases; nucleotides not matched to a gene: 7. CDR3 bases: TGTGCCAGCAGTGTTCTTCCGCGGGGGGACGAGCAGTACTTC. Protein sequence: CASSVLPRGDEQYF.